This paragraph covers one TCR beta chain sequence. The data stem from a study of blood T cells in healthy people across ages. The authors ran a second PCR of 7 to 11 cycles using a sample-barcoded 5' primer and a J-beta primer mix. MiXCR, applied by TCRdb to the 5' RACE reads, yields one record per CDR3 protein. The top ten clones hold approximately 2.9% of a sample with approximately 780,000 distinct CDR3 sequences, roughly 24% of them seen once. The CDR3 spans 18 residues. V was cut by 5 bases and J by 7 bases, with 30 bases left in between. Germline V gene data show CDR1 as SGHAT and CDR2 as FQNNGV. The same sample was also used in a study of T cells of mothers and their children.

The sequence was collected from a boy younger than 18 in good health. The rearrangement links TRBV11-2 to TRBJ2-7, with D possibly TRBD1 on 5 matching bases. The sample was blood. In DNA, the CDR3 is TGTGCCAGCAGCCACCTAGGGGATCTAAATCCCCTGGGGCAGGAGCAGTACTTC. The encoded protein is CASSHLGDLNPLGQEQYF.